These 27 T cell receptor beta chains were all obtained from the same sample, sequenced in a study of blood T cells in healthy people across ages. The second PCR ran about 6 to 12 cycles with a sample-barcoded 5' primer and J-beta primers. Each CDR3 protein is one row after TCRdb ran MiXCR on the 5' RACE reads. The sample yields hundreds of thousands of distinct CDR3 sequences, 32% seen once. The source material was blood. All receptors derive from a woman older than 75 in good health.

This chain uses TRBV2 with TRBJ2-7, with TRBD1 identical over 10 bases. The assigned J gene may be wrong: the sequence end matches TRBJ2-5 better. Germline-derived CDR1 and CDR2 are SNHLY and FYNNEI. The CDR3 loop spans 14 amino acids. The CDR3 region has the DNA TGTGCCAGCAGGACAGGGGGCGCAGGGGAGACCCAGTACTTC. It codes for CASRTGGAGETQYF.

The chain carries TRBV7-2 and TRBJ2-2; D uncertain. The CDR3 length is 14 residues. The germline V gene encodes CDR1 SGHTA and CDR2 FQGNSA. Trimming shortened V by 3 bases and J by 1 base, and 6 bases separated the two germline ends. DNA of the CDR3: TGTGCCAGCAGCTTTCTCCGGAACACCGGGGAGCTGTTTTTT. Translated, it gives CASSFLRNTGELFF.

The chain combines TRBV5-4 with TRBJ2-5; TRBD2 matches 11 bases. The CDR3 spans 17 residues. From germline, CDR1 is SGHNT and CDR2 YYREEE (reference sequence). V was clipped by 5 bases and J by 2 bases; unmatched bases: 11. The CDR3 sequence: CASSLMGASGGQETQYF. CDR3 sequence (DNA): TGTGCCAGCAGTCTCATGGGCGCTAGCGGGGGGCAAGAGACCCAGTACTTC.

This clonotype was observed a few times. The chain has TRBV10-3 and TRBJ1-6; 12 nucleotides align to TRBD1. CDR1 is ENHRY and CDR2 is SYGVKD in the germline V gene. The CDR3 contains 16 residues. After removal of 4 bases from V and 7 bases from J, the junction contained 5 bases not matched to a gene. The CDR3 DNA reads TGTGCCATCAGTGGGGGGACAGGGGGCATGAATTCACCCCTCCACTTT. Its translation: CAISGGTGGMNSPLHF.

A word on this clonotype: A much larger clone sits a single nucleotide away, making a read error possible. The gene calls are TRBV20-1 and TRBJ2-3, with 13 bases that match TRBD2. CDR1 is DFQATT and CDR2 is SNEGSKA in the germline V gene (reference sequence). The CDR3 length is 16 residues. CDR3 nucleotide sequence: TGCAGTGCTAGACCGCGTGGGACTAGCGGGGTGGATACGCGGTATTTT. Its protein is CSARPRGTSGVDTRYF.

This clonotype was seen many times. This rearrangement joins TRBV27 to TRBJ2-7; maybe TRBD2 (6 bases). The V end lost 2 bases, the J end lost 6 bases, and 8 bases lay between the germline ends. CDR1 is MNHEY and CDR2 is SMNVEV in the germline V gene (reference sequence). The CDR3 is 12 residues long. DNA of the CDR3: TGTGCCAGCAGTTTACGGAGGGGCGAGCAGTACTTC. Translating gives CASSLRRGEQYF.

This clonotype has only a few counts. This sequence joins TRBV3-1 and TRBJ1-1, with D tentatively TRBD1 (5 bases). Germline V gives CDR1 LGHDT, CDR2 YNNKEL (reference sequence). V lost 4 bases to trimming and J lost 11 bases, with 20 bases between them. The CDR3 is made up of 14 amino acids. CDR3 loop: CASSPQSRSRDAFF. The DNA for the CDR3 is TGTGCCAGCAGCCCTCAGAGCAGGTCCAGGGATGCTTTCTTT. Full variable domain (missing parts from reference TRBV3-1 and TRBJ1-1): DTAVSQTPKYLVTQMGNDKSIKCEQNLGHDTMYWYKQDSKKFLKIMFSYNNKELIINETVPNRFSPKSPDKAHLNLHINSLELGDSAVYFCASSPQSRSRDAFFGQGTRLTVV.

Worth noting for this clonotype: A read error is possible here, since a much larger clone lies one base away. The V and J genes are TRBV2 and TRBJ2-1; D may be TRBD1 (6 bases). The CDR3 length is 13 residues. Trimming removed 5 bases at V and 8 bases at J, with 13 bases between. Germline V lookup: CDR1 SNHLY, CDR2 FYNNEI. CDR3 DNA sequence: TGTGCCAGCAGTCCCCGGGACATCGATGAGCAGTTCTTC. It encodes CASSPRDIDEQFF. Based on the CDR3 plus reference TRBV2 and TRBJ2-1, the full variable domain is EPEVTQTPSHQVTQMGQEVILRCVPISNHLYFYWYRQILGQKVEFLVSFYNNEISEKSEIFDDQFSVERPDGSNFTLKIRSTKLEDSAMYFCASSPRDIDEQFFGPGTRLTVL.

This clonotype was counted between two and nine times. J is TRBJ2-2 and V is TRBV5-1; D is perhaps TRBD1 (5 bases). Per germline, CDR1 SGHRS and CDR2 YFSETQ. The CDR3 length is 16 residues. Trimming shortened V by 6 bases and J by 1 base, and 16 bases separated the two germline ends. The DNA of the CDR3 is TGCGCCAGCACCCCATACTCCAGGGAGAACACCGGGGAGCTGTTTTTT. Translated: CASTPYSRENTGELFF. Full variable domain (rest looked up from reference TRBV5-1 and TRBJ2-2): KAGVTQTPRYLIKTRGQQVTLSCSPISGHRSVSWYQQTPGQGLQFLFEYFSETQRNKGNFPGRFSGRQFSNSRSEMNVSTLELGDSALYLCASTPYSRENTGELFFGEGSRLTVL.

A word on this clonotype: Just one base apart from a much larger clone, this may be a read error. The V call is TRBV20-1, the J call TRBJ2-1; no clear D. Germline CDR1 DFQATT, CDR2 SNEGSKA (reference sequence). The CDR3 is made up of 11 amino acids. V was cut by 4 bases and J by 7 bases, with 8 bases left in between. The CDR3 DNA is TGCAGTGCTATCTGGGGAAATGAGCAGTTCTTC. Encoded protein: CSAIWGNEQFF.

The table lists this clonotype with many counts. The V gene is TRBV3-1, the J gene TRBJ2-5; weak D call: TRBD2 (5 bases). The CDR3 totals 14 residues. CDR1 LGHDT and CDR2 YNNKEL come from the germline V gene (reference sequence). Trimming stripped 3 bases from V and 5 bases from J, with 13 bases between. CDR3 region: CASSHGSGRETQYF. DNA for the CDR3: TGTGCCAGCAGCCATGGCAGCGGAAGGGAGACCCAGTACTTC.

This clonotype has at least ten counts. The CDR3 bases are TGTGCCAGCAGCTTAACCCCCAGCGGGGGATCGGGAGATACGCAGTATTTT. It codes for CASSLTPSGGSGDTQYF. The chain is built from TRBV7-3 and TRBJ2-3; 8 bases align to TRBD2. Germline values: CDR1 SGHTA, CDR2 FQGTGA. This CDR3 is 17 amino acids long. After removal of 0 bases from V and 5 bases from J, the junction contained 10 bases not matched to a gene.

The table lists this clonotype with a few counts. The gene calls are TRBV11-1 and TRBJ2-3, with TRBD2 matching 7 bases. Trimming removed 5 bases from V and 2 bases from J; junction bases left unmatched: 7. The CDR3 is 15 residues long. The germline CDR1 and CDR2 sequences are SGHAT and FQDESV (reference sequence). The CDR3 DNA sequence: TGTGCCAGCAGCCTGGGGCTAGCGGTCACAGATACGCAGTATTTT. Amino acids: CASSLGLAVTDTQYF.

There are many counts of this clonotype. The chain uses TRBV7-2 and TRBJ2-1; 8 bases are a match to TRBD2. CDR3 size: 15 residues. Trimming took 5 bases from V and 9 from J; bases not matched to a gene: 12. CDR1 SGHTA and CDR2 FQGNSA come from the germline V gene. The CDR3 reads CASSRAGGSSGEQFF. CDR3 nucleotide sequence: TGTGCCAGCAGCCGGGCGGGGGGCTCCTCGGGTGAGCAGTTCTTC.

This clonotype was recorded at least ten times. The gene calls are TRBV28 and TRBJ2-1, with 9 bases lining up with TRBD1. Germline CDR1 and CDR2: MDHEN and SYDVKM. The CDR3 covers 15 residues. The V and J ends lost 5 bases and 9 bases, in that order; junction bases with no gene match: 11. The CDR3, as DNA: TGTGCCAGCAGTAAGACAGGGGGAGGGAGAAGTGAGCAGTTCTTC. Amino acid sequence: CASSKTGGGRSEQFF.

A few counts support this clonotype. CDR3 in DNA: TGTGCCTGGAGTGTACGGGCCACGGACTATGGCTACACCTTC. Amino acids: CAWSVRATDYGYTF. The chain has TRBV30 and TRBJ1-2; no clear D gene. The CDR3 contains 14 residues. V lost 0 bases and J 3 bases, leaving 11 bases between the germline ends. Germline loops: CDR1 GTSNPN, CDR2 SVGIG (reference sequence). The full variable domain, completed using reference TRBV30 and TRBJ1-2, is SQTIHQWPATLVQPVGSPLSLECTVEGTSNPNLYWYRQAAGRGLQLLFYSVGIGQISSEVPQNLSASRPQDRQFILSSKKLLLSDSGFYLCAWSVRATDYGYTFGSGTRLTVV.

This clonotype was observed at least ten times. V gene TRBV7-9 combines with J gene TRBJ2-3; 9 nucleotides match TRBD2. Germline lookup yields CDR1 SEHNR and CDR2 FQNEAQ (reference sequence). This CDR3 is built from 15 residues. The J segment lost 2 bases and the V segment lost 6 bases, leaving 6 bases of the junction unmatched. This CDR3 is CASRRTSAFTDTQYF. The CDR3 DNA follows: TGTGCCAGCAGACGGACTAGCGCCTTCACAGATACGCAGTATTTT.

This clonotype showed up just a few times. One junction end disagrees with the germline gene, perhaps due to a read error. The CDR3 here is CASSSGSSYNEQYF. DNA for the CDR3: TGTGCCAGCAGTTCGGGGTCTTCCTACAATGAGCAGTACTTC. The V gene is TRBV5-1, the J gene TRBJ2-7, with a weak D call TRBD2 (5 bases). The CDR3 extends over 14 amino acids. Germline CDR1 and CDR2: SGHRS and YFSETQ.

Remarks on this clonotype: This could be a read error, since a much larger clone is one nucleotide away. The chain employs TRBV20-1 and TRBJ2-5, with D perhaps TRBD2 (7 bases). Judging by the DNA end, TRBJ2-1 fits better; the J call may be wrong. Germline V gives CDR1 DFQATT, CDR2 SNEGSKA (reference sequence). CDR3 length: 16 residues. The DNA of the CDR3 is TGCAGTGCTAGCCCCTTGGGGGGGGCACGACAAGAGACCCAGTTCTTC. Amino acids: CSASPLGGARQETQFF.

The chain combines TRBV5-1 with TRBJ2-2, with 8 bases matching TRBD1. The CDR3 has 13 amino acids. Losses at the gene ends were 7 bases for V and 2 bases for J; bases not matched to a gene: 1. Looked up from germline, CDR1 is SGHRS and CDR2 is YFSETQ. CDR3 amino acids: CASGQGNTGELFF. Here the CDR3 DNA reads TGCGCCAGCGGACAGGGCAACACCGGGGAGCTGTTTTTT. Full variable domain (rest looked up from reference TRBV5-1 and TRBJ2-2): KAGVTQTPRYLIKTRGQQVTLSCSPISGHRSVSWYQQTPGQGLQFLFEYFSETQRNKGNFPGRFSGRQFSNSRSEMNVSTLELGDSALYLCASGQGNTGELFFGEGSRLTVL.

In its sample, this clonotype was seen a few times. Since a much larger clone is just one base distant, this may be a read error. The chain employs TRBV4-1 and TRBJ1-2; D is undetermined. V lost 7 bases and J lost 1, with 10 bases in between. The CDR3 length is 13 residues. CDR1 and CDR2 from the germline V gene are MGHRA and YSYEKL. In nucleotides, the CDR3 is TGCGCCAGCAACCAGTCGGTTAACTATGGCTACACCTTC. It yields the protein CASNQSVNYGYTF.

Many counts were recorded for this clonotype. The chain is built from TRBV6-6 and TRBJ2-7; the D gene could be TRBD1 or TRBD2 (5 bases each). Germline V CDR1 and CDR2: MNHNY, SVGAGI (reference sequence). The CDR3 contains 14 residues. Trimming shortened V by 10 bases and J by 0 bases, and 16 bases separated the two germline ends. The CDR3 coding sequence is TGTGCCACCGAAACGACCGGGACCTCCTACGAGCAGTACTTC. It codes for CATETTGTSYEQYF.

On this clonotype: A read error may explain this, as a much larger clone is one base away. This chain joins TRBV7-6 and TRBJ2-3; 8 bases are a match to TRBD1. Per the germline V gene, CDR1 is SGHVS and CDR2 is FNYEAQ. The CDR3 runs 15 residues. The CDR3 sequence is CACSLMTGGTDTQYF. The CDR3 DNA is TGTGCCTGCAGCTTGATGACAGGGGGCACAGATACGCAGTATTTT.

CDR3 region: CSARVAGEYNEQYF. In DNA, the CDR3 is TGCAGTGCTAGAGTAGCGGGGGAGTACAATGAGCAGTACTTC. The gene calls are TRBV20-1 and TRBJ2-7; TRBD2 aligns across 9 bases. Germline CDR1 and CDR2: DFQATT and SNEGSKA (reference sequence). The CDR3 has 14 residues. J gave up 7 bases and V 1 base, and 8 bases lay outside the gene matches.

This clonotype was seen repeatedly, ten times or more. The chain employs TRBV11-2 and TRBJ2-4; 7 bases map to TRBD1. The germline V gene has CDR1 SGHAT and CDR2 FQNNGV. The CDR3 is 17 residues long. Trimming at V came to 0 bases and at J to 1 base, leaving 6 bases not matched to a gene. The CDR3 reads CASSLERGRGAKNIQYF. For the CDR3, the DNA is TGTGCCAGCAGCTTAGAGAGGGGGCGCGGGGCCAAAAACATTCAGTACTTC.

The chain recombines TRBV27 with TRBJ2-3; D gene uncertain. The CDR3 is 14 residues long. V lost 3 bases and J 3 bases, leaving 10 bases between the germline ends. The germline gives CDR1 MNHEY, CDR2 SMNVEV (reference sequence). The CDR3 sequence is CASSFMVGTDTQYF. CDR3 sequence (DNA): TGTGCCAGCAGTTTTATGGTCGGGACAGATACGCAGTATTTT.

CDR3: CAWSPHRAGLNSPLHF. Here the CDR3 DNA reads TGTGCCTGGAGTCCCCACAGGGCAGGACTTAATTCACCCCTCCACTTT. The V gene is TRBV30, the J gene TRBJ1-6; D may be TRBD1 (6 bases). Germline V CDR1 and CDR2: GTSNPN, SVGIG (reference sequence). The CDR3 is 16 amino acids. V was clipped by 2 bases and J by 6 bases, with 17 bases between them.